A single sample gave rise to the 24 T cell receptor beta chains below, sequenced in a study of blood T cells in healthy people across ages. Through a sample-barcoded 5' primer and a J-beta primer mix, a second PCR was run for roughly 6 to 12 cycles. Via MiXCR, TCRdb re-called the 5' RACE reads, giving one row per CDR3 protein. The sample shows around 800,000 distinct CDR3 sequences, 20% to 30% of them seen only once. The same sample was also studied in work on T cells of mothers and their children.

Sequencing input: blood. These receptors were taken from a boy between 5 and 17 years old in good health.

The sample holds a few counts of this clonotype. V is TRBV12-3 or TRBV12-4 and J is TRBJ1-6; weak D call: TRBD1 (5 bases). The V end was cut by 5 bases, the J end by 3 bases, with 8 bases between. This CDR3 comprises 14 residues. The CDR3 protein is CASSPGHYNSPLHF. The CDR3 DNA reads TGTGCCAGCAGTCCCGGACACTATAATTCACCCCTCCACTTT.

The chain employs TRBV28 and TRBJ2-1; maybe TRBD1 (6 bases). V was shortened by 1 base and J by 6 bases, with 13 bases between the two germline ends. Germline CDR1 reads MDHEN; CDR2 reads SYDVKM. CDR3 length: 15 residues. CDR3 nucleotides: TGTGCCAGCAGTTTATCGGCGCAGGGGCTCAATGAGCAGTTCTTC. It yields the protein CASSLSAQGLNEQFF.

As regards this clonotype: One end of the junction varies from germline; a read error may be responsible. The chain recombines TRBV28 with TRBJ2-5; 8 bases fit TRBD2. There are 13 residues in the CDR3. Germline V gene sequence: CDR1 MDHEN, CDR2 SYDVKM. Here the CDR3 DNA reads TGTGCCAGCAATCTCGCGGGGGGCACCACCCCGTACTTC. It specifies CASNLAGGTTPYF.

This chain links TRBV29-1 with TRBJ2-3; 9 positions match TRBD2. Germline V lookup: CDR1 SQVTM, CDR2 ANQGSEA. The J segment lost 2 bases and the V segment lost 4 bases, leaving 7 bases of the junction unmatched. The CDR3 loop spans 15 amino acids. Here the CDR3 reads CSVALAGGPTDTQYF. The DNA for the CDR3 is TGCAGCGTTGCCTTGGCGGGGGGGCCCACAGATACGCAGTATTTT.

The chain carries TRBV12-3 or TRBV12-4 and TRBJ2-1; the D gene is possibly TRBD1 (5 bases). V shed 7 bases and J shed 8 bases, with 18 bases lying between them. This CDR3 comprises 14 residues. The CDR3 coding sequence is TGTGCCAGCACCCCTCGGGCAGGGCTGGATGAGCAGTTCTTC. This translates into CASTPRAGLDEQFF.

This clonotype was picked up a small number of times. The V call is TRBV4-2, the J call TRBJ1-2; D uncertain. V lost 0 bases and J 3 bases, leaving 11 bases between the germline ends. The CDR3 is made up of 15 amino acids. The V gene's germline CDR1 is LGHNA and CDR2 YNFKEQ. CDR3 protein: CASSQEAQADYGYTF. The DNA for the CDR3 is TGTGCCAGCAGCCAAGAGGCGCAGGCCGACTATGGCTACACCTTC.

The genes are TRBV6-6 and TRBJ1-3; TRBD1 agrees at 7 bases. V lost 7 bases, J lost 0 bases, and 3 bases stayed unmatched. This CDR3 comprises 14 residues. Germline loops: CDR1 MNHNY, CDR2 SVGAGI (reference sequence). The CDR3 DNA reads TGTGCCAGCAATCAGGGGGGCTCTGGAAACACCATATATTTT. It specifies CASNQGGSGNTIYF.

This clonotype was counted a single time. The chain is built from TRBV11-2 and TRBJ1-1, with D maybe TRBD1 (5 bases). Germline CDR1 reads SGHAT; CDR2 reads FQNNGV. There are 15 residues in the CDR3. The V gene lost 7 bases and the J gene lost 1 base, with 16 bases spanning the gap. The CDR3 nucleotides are TGTGCCAGCACCCTAACCAGGGTCCCGAACACTGAAGCTTTCTTT. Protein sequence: CASTLTRVPNTEAFF.

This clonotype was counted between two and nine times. CDR3 sequence (DNA): TGTGCCAGCAGCTCTTTGGACAGTGGGAATGAGCAGTTCTTC. As protein: CASSSLDSGNEQFF. The chain has TRBV7-7 and TRBJ2-1; tentative D call: TRBD1 (6 bases). V gave up 4 bases and J gave up 7 bases, with 14 bases separating them. The CDR3 runs 14 residues. The V gene's germline CDR1 is SSHAT and CDR2 FNYEAQ (reference sequence).

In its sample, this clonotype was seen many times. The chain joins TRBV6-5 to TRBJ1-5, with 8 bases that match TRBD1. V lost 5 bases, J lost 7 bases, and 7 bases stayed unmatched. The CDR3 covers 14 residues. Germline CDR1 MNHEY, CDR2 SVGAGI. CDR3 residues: CASSRGQGGQPQHF. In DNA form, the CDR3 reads TGTGCCAGCAGTCGTGGACAGGGTGGGCAGCCCCAGCATTTT.

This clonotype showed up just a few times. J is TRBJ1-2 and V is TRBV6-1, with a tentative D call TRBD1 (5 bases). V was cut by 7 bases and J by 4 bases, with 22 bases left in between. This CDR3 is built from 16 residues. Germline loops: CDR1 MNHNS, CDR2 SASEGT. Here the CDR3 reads CASTSPSPGLSYGYTF. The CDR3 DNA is TGTGCCAGCACCTCCCCAAGCCCAGGGTTAAGCTATGGCTACACCTTC.

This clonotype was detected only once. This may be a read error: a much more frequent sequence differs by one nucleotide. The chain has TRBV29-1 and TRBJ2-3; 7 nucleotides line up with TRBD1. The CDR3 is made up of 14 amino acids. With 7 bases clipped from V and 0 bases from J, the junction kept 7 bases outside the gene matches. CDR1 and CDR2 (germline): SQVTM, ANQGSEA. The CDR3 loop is CSAPTGQSTDTQYF. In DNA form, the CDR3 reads TGCAGCGCCCCTACGGGACAGAGCACAGATACGCAGTATTTT.

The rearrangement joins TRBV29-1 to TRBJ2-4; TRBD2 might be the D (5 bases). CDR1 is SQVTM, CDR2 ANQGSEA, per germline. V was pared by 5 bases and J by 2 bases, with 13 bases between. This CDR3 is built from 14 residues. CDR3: CSVLGPGSKNIQYF. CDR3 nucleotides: TGCAGCGTTTTGGGCCCGGGATCCAAAAACATTCAGTACTTC.

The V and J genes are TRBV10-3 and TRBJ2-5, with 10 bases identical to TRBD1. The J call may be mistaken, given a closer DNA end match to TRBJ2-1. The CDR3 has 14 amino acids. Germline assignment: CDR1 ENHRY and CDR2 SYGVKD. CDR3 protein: CAIRGDRGNNEQFF. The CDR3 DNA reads TGTGCCATCAGGGGGGACAGGGGAAACAATGAGCAGTTCTTC.

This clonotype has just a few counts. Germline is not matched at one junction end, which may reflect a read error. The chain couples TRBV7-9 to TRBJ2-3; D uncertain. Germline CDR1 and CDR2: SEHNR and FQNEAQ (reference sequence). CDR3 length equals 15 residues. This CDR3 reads CARSLGGRSTDTQYF. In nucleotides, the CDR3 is TGTGCCCGCAGCTTGGGTGGTCGGAGCACAGATACGCAGTATTTT.

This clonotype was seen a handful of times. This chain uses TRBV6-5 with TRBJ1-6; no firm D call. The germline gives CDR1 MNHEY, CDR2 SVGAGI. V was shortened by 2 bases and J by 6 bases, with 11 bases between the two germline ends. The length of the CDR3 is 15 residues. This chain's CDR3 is CASSYRPATNSPLHF. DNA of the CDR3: TGTGCCAGCAGTTACAGACCGGCCACTAATTCACCCCTCCACTTT.

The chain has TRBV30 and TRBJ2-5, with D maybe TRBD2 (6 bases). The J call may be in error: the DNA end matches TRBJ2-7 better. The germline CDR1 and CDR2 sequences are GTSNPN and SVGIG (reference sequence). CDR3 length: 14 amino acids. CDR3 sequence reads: CAWSVGGVTYEQYF. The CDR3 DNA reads TGTGCCTGGAGTGTGGGGGGAGTCACCTACGAGCAGTACTTC.

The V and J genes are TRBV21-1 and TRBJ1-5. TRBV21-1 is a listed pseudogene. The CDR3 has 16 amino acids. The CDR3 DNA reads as TGTGCCAGCAGCAAAGAGGGCACCTATAGCAATCAGCCCCAGCATTTT. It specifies CASSKEGTYSNQPQHF.

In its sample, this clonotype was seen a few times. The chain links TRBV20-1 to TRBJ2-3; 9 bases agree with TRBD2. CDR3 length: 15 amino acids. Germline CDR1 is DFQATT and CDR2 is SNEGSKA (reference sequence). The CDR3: CSAKTPGLATDTQYF. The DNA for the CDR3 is TGCAGCGCCAAAACCCCGGGACTAGCAACAGATACGCAGTATTTT.

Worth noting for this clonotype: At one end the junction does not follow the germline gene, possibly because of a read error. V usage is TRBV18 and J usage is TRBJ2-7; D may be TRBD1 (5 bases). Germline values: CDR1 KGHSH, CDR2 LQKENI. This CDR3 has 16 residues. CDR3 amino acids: CASPPPNRNGFQEQYF. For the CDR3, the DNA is TGTGCCAGCCCACCACCGAACAGGAACGGTTTTCAAGAGCAGTACTTC. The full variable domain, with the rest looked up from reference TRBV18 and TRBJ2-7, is NAGVMQNPRHLVRRRGQEARLRCSPMKGHSHVYWYRQLPEEGLKFMVYLQKENIIDESGMPKERFSAEFPKEGPSILRIQQVVRGDSAAYFCASPPPNRNGFQEQYFGPGTRLTVT.

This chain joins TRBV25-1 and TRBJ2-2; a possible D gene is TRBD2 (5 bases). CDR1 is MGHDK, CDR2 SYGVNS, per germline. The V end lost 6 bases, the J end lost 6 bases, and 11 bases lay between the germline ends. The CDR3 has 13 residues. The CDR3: CASSSVGAGELFF. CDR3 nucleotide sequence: TGTGCCAGCAGCTCAGTCGGGGCCGGGGAGCTGTTTTTT.

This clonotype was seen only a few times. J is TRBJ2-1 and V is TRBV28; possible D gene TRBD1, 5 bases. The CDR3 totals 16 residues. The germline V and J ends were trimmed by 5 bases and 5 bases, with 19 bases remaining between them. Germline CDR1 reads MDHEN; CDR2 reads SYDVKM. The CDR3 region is CASSRRQSSVDNEQFF. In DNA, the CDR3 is TGTGCCAGCAGTCGGAGACAGTCGAGCGTCGACAATGAGCAGTTCTTC.

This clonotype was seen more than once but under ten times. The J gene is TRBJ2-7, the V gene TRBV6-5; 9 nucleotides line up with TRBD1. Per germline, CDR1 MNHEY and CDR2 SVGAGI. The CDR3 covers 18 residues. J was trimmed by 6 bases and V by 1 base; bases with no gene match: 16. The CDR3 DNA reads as TGTGCCAGCAGTTACTGGGCCTCTGCGCCGGGACAGGGTGCCGAGCAGTACTTC. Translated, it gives CASSYWASAPGQGAEQYF.

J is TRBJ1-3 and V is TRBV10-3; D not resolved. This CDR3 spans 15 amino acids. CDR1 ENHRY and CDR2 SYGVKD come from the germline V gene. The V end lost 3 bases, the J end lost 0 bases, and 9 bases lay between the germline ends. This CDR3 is CAISEPGSSGNTIYF. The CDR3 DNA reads TGTGCCATCAGTGAACCGGGAAGCTCTGGAAACACCATATATTTT.